The 6 T cell receptor beta chains reported below all come from one sample, sequenced in a study of blood T cell repertoires in COVID-19 (dated by TCRdb to 2018 to 2021). Library construction relied on the immunoSEQ multiplex PCR assay. TCRdb obtained this table from immuneACCESS and retained in-frame rearrangements with V and J assigned. These tables miss some clones; where compared with another copy, unresolved V genes account for less than half of the shortfall, and the remainder is unexplained. This sample comprises some 400,000 clones, roughly 90% of them detected only once. The ten top clones hold roughly 0.86% of the sample. The material sequenced was PBMCs or T cells enriched from blood (not recorded which). These receptors all come from a woman aged 40-49 years who had been exposed to COVID-19.

Notes on this clone: The sample contains more than one DNA sequence encoding this CDR3. This rearrangement joins TRBV30 to TRBJ1-1, with a weak D call TRBD1 (6 bases). Per germline, CDR1 GTSNPN and CDR2 SVGIG (reference sequence). This CDR3 spans 13 amino acids. Between the trimmed V and J ends, which lost 5 bases and 0 bases, there was a span of 10 bases. This CDR3 is CAWSGQLNTEAFF. In DNA form, the CDR3 reads TGTGCCTGGTCAGGACAGCTGAACACTGAAGCTTTCTTT.

The rearrangement joins TRBV19 to TRBJ1-4, with TRBD1 matching 8 bases. This CDR3 has 14 residues. V dropped 4 bases and J dropped 4; count of bases not matched to a gene: 2. Germline V gives CDR1 LNHDA, CDR2 SQIVND (reference sequence). In DNA form, the CDR3 reads TGTGCCAGTAGTACAACAGGGGGTAATGAAAAACTGTTTTTT. Its protein is CASSTTGGNEKLFF.

The gene calls are TRBV14 and TRBJ2-3, with D perhaps TRBD1 (5 bases). Between the trimmed V and J ends, which lost 2 bases and 1 base, there was a span of 7 bases. Germline CDR1 reads SGHDN; CDR2 reads FVKESK. This CDR3 region has 14 residues. The CDR3 protein is CASSQLQGTDTQYF. For the CDR3, the DNA is TGTGCCAGCAGCCAACTACAGGGCACAGATACGCAGTATTTT.

This chain joins TRBV25-1 and TRBJ2-7; no definite D call. Germline V gene sequence: CDR1 MGHDK, CDR2 SYGVNS. The CDR3 runs 14 residues. Trimming removed 0 bases from V and 0 bases from J, with 6 bases in between. The CDR3 region is CASSEYNGSYEQYF. CDR3 coding DNA: TGTGCCAGCAGTGAATATAACGGCTCCTACGAGCAGTACTTC.

The J gene is TRBJ2-4, the V gene TRBV19; TRBD2 is a possible D gene (6 bases). The CDR3 is 15 amino acids. V lost 1 base and J lost 0, with 7 bases in between. Looked up from germline, CDR1 is LNHDA and CDR2 is SQIVND (reference sequence). The DNA for the CDR3 is TGTGCCAGTAGTATAGTGGGAGGAGCCAAAAACATTCAGTACTTC. This sequence encodes CASSIVGGAKNIQYF.

This chain links TRBV16 with TRBJ1-1, with TRBD1 as a possible D gene (5 bases). Trimming stripped 2 bases from V and 2 bases from J, with 15 bases between. CDR1 is KGHSY and CDR2 is FQNENV in the germline V gene. The CDR3 loop spans 16 amino acids. The CDR3 bases are TGTGCCAGCAGCCAAAACACCTTAGGGGCCAACACTGAAGCTTTCTTT. This codes for CASSQNTLGANTEAFF.